This T cell receptor (beta chain) emerged from a study of T cell responses to AZD1222 COVID-19 vaccine (dated by TCRdb to 2020 to 2022). In the study overall: TCR sequencing covered 230 or so trial participants: 200 to 220 given two doses of AZD1222 and 26 given two doses of MenACWY control vaccine. Enrollment into the trials was organized by age into subgroups of 18-55, 56-69 and 70-plus years, and those subgroups contained about 150, 27 and 61 TCR-sequenced participants, respectively.

Summary of the overall study and its limitations: CD4 TCRs associated with the vaccine covered the entire spike protein, and the dominant responses were in regions 160-218 and 743-854. Most participants were white British and females outnumbered males, and the authors suggested that clonal diversity may have been underestimated. Because no day 14 peak-response samples were available, repertoires were characterized only after the peak T cell response. In the small 56-69-year group, the increase in depth fell short of significance, most likely because of low power. Spike-specific TCR breadth and depth rose significantly after two AZD1222 doses compared with day 0 and with MenACWY recipients. Epitopes outside the regions mutated in the B.1.351 and B.1.1.7 variants were reportedly recognized by nearly half of the unique spike-specific TCRs. Conclusions about previously exposed vaccinees are limited, since just a handful of AZD1222 recipients were seropositive for SARS-CoV-2 at baseline.

In the case of this clone: Its antigen is not yet known. No clone much larger than this one lies a single base away; base qualities are absent.

The meaning of the sample's time point label: about 28 days (+/-7) after the second vaccine dose. AZD1222 recipients given second doses at about 4 weeks or at about 12 weeks were pooled, since spike-specific TCR depth and breadth were not found to differ between the two schedules. The vaccinee samples were drawn from two UK trials, COV001 and COV002, one of which was a single-blind randomized controlled phase 2/3 trial testing AZD1222 (ChAdOx1 nCoV-19) in healthy adults. For TCRbeta chain sequencing, PBMC samples from trial participants were taken at day 0 and at day 28 after the second dose. Per the germline V gene (reference sequence), SEHNR is the CDR1 and FQNEAQ is the CDR2. The CDR3 runs 15 residues from the cysteine to the phenylalanine. Only the CDR3 region is kept as DNA, spanning 45 bases read in frame from base 1. V is pruned by 1 base and J by 3 bases, leaving 6 bases of the junction without a gene match.

The CDR3 regions of human TCRbeta chains were subjected to immunosequencing. The study's own analysis went as follows. Repertoire TCRs were checked for matches against a reference library of SARS-CoV-2-specific TCRs that had been generated using the MIRA antigen-specificity platform. Breadth was defined as the fraction of unique TCRs that were SARS-CoV-2-associated, and depth was defined as the fraction of total T cells that were SARS-CoV-2-associated. Each spike-specific TCR was assigned to its reactive spike region and to a CD4 or CD8 class using the MIRA data. Log10-transformed breadth and depth values were compared by one-way ANOVA with Sidak's multiple comparisons tests. This immuneACCESS table, as held by TCRdb, lists in-frame sequences with V and J called but not all clones. Of the missing ones, under half trace to an unresolved V gene in checked studies; the others have no known cause. V, J and clone size reflect that table, while D and trimming were determined from the DNA. The sample data list about 200,000 clones, and approximately 93% of these were observed just once. 1% of the sample comes from the top ten.

This specimen was peripheral blood, taken 28 days after the second AZD1222 dose. The chain links TRBV7-9 with TRBJ2-7; 7 bases in the middle match TRBD1. This clonotype was sampled from an adult who received the AZD1222 COVID-19 vaccine. Here is the DNA: TGTGCCAGCAGCTTAGAGGCAGGGGGTGTCTACGAGCAGTACTTC. Translated, it reads CASSLEAGGVYEQYF.